The clone carrying this T cell receptor (beta chain) was counted once. Input was roughly 600 ng to 6,004 ng of genomic DNA from tumor or blood. This specimen belongs to a study of T cells in tumors after PD-1 blockade. Study details: Excluded were patients with checkpoint blockade, immunosuppressants, or radiotherapy or other anti-cancer therapy within 4 weeks. Daily vismodegib 150 mg continued in a subset of anti-PD-1-treated patients.

The V and J ends lost 0 bases and 5 bases respectively, with 7 bases between them. The CDR3 is 14 amino acids. Germline CDR1 SEHNR, CDR2 FQNEAQ (reference sequence). Only in-frame clones appear in the TCRdb table, and some are missing; sequencing was by immunoSEQ multiplex PCR. The sample contains about 34,000 clones, around 73% of which appear only once. The material sequenced was PBMCs, taken after anti-PD-1 treatment. V is TRBV7-9 and J is TRBJ2-2; no clear D gene. The receptor's source is a human donor with basal cell carcinoma. The CDR3, as DNA: TGTGCCAGCAGCTTAGCGGTGGGGACCGGGGAGCTGTTTTTT. Translating gives CASSLAVGTGELFF.